The 11 T cell receptor beta chains given below trace back to one sample, sequenced in a study of shared clonotypes between healthy human individuals. TCRdb's copy holds only in-frame clones and misses some; the assay was immunoSEQ multiplex PCR. The sample records about 380,000 clones, roughly 96% being singletons. Sequences were obtained from memory CD8+ T cells sorted from blood. This sample's subset: CD45RO+ cells pooled with CCR7-negative TemRA cells. The receptors here all came from a man aged 25 to 45 in good health.

This chain connects TRBV13 to TRBJ2-7; 7 bases match TRBD1. The CDR3 runs 14 residues. V dropped 5 bases and J dropped 2; count of bases not matched to a gene: 6. Germline CDR1 is PRHDT and CDR2 is FYEKMQ (reference sequence). CDR3 sequence: CASSIRQGTYEQYF. CDR3 nucleotides: TGTGCCAGCAGCATCCGACAGGGAACCTACGAGCAGTACTTC.

This chain links TRBV18 with TRBJ1-1; 7 bases fit TRBD1. With 3 bases clipped from V and 7 bases from J, the junction kept 5 bases outside the gene matches. CDR1 is KGHSH, CDR2 LQKENI, per germline. The CDR3 sequence is 13 residues long. The CDR3 protein is CASSPSRDSEAFF. In DNA, the CDR3 is TGTGCCAGCTCACCGAGCCGGGACAGTGAAGCTTTCTTT.

This sequence joins TRBV27 and TRBJ2-1; no clear D gene. The germline CDR1 and CDR2 sequences are MNHEY and SMNVEV (reference sequence). The CDR3 is 17 residues long. V was pared by 4 bases and J by 3 bases, with 19 bases between. CDR3 sequence: CASSSTRTLPLYNEQFF. DNA of the CDR3: TGTGCCAGCAGTTCCACAAGGACCTTACCCCTCTACAATGAGCAGTTCTTC.

The genes are TRBV29-1 and TRBJ2-5; D could derive from TRBD1 or TRBD2 (6 bases each). The V and J ends lost 4 bases and 4 bases respectively, with 16 bases between them. This CDR3 spans 14 amino acids. Germline CDR1 and CDR2: SQVTM and ANQGSEA. CDR3 DNA sequence: TGCAGCGTTGGACAGGACGGAGGGGGAGAGACCCAGTACTTC. Its translation: CSVGQDGGGETQYF.

V is TRBV5-4 and J is TRBJ2-7; a weak D match, TRBD2 (6 bases). This CDR3 is built from 15 residues. The V gene lost 4 bases and the J gene lost 3 bases, with 17 bases spanning the gap. Germline V CDR1 and CDR2: SGHNT, YYREEE (reference sequence). CDR3 sequence reads: CASSTKGLPLYEQYF. In nucleotides, the CDR3 is TGTGCCAGCAGCACAAAGGGACTGCCTCTCTACGAGCAGTACTTC.

This clone was seen more than once but under ten times. The rearrangement links TRBV6-7 to TRBJ2-2, with TRBD2 as a possible D gene (6 bases). TRBV6-7 is marked as an open reading frame, function uncertain. This CDR3 is 12 amino acids long. V lost 9 bases, J lost 5 bases, and 10 bases lay in between. CDR3 DNA: TGTGCCAGTATAGCGGCGACCGGGGAGCTGTTTTTT. It translates to CASIAATGELFF.

This sequence joins TRBV10-3 and TRBJ2-2; no clear D gene. The CDR3 is 13 residues long. V dropped 7 bases and J dropped 5 bases, with 11 bases sitting between them. Per the germline V gene, CDR1 is ENHRY and CDR2 is SYGVKD. CDR3 sequence (DNA): TGTGCCATCACCGATCTTGGGACCGGGGAGCTGTTTTTT. It yields the protein CAITDLGTGELFF.

The rearrangement uses TRBV13 and TRBJ2-7; possible D gene TRBD1, 5 bases. The germline V gene encodes CDR1 PRHDT and CDR2 FYEKMQ (reference sequence). V gave up 1 base and J gave up 3 bases, with 22 bases separating them. This CDR3 is built from 18 residues. In nucleotides, the CDR3 is TGTGCCAGCAGCTTAGTCGGAACAGGCCTATCCGGCTACTACGAGCAGTACTTC. Translated, it gives CASSLVGTGLSGYYEQYF.

CDR3 residues: CASSLVFSGLAETQYF. As DNA, the CDR3 is TGTGCCAGCAGCTTAGTATTTAGCGGACTAGCAGAGACCCAGTACTTC. The J gene is TRBJ2-5, the V gene TRBV7-2, with 8 bases aligning to TRBD2. The CDR3 consists of 16 residues. Germline CDR1 reads SGHTA; CDR2 reads FQGNSA. V lost 1 base, J lost 4 bases, and 8 bases stayed unmatched.

The V gene is TRBV5-1, the J gene TRBJ2-3, with 12 bases matching TRBD1. The ends lost 4 bases at V and 5 bases at J; junction bases unmatched: 8. The CDR3 loop spans 16 amino acids. CDR1 SGHRS and CDR2 YFSETQ come from the germline V gene. The CDR3 DNA sequence: TGCGCCAGCAGCCTTCGGGACAGGGGGCGTGGAGATACGCAGTATTTT. Residues: CASSLRDRGRGDTQYF.

The chain recombines TRBV11-2 with TRBJ2-7; 10 positions agree with TRBD2. The CDR3 runs 17 residues. Germline trimming cut 2 bases from V and 5 bases from J; bases unmatched to any gene: 12. Germline V gene sequence: CDR1 SGHAT, CDR2 FQNNGV. CDR3 nucleotides: TGTGCCAGCAGCTTATTATTAGCGGGAGGAATGTGGGACGAGCAGTACTTC. Translated, it gives CASSLLLAGGMWDEQYF.